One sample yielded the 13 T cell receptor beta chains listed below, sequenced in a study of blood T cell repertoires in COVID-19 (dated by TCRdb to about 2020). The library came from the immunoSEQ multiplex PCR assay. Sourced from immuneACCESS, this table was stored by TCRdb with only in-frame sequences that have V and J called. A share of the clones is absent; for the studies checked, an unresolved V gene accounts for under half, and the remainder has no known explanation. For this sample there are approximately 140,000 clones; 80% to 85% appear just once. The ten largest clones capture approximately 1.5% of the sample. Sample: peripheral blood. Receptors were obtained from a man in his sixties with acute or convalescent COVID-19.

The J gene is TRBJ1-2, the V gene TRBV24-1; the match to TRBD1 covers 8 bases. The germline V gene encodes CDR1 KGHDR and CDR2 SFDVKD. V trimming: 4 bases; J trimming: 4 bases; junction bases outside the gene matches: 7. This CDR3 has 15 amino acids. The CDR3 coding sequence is TGTGCCACCAGTGAACCAATCGGACAGGGCTATGGCTACACCTTC. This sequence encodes CATSEPIGQGYGYTF.

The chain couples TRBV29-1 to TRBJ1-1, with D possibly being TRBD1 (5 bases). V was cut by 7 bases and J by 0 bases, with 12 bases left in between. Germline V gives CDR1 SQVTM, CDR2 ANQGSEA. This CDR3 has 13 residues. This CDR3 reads CSAARAVNTEAFF. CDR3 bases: TGCAGCGCCGCCAGGGCGGTGAACACTGAAGCTTTCTTT.

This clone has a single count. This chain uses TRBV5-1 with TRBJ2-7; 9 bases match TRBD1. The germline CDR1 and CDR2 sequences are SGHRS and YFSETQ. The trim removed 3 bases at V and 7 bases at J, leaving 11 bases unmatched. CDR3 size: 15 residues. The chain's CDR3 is CASSSPGQGVEEQYF. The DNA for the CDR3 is TGCGCCAGCAGCTCGCCGGGACAGGGCGTGGAGGAGCAGTACTTC.

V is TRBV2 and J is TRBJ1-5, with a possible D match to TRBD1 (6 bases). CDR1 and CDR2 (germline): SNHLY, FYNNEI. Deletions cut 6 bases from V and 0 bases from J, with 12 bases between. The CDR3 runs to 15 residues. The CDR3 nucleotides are TGTGCCAGCAGCGAACAGGGTTATAGCAATCAGCCCCAGCATTTT. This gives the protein CASSEQGYSNQPQHF.

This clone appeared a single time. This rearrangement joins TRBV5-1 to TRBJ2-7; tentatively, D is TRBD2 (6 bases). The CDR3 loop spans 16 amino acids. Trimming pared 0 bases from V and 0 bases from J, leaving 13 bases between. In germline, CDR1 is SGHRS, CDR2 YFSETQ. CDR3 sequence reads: CASSLEELASSYEQYF. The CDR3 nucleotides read TGCGCCAGCAGCTTGGAAGAGCTAGCGAGCTCCTACGAGCAGTACTTC.

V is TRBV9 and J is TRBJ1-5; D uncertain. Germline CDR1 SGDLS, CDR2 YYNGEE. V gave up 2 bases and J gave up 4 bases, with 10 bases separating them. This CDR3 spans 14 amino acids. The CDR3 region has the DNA TGTGCCAGCAGCGTCCGAGGTGGGAATCAGCCCCAGCATTTT. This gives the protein CASSVRGGNQPQHF.

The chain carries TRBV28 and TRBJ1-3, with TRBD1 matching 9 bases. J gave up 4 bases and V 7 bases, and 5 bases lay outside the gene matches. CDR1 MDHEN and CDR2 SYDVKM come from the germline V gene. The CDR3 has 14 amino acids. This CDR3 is CASTQGAPGNTIYF. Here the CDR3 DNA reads TGTGCCAGCACACAGGGGGCGCCGGGAAACACCATATATTTT.

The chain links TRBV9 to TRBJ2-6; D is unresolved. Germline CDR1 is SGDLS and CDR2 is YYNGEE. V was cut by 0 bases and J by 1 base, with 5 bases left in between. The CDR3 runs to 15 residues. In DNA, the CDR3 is TGTGCCAGCAGCGTAGGGCTTTCTGGGGCCAACGTCCTGACTTTC. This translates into CASSVGLSGANVLTF.

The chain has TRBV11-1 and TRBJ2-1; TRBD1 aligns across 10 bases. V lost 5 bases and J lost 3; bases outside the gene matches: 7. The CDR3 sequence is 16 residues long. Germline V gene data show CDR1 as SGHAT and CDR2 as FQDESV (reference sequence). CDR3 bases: TGTGCCAGCAGCGTGGGGGACAGGGGTTACTACAATGAGCAGTTCTTC. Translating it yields CASSVGDRGYYNEQFF.

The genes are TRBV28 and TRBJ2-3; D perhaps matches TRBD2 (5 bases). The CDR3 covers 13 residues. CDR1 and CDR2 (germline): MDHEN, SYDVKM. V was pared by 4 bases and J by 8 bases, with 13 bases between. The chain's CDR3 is CASSSIAIVTQYF. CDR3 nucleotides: TGTGCCAGCAGTTCTATAGCGATTGTTACGCAGTATTTT.

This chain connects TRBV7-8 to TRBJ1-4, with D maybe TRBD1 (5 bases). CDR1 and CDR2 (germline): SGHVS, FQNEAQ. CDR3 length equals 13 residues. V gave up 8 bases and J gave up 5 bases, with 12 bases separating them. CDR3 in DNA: TGTGCCAGCCACTTGGGGGGGAATGAAAAACTGTTTTTT. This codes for CASHLGGNEKLFF.

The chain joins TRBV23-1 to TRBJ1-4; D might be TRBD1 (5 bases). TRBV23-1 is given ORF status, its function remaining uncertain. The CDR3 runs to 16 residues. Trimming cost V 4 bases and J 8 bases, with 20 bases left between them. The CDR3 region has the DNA TGCGCCAGCAGTCCTCGGGATCGGGGGTGGAGGGAAAAACTGTTTTTT. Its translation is CASSPRDRGWREKLFF.

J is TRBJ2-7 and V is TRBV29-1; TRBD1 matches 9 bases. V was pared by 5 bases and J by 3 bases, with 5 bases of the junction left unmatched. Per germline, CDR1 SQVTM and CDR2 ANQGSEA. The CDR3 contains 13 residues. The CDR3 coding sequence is TGCAGCGTTTCCGGGACAGGGATCTACGAGCAGTACTTC. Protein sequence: CSVSGTGIYEQYF.